A selection of T cell receptor beta chains follows, all from one sample in a study of T-cell memory formation after mild COVID-19. One entry per CDR3 protein, called by TCRdb with MiXCR from the 5' RACE reads. The table shows over 40,000 distinct CDR3 sequences, with approximately 12% occurring only once. The sequencing input was PBMCs or a T cell subset sorted from them (not recorded which). These receptors were obtained from a man between 18 and 35 years old who had mild COVID-19 (a few samples of this study predate the infection). Cell type and time point are not known. The CDR3 runs from the conserved cysteine through the conserved F or W. The D gene is left open where the match is weak. The size field is filled for only some rows; it gives once, few, many or a size class.

D	V	J	size	DNA	CDR3
NA	TRBV9	TRBJ2-3	few	TGTGCCAGCAGCTTAGCGGATCTGCTCGGGGCAGATACGCAGTATTTT	CASSLADLLGADTQYF
TRBD2	TRBV6-5	TRBJ2-2	many	TGTGCCAGCAGCCGACCTAGCGGGGGTCTCTCCGGGGAGCTGTTTTTT	CASSRPSGGLSGELFF
NA	TRBV12-3/TRBV12-4	TRBJ2-5	few	TGTGCCAGCAGTCCACCGATGGGGTTCGCCCAAGAGACCCAGTACTTC	CASSPPMGFAQETQYF
NA	TRBV21-1	TRBJ2-2	few	TGTGCCAGCAGCAAGTCCTATAGGGAGAACACCGGGGAGCTGTTTTTT	CASSKSYRENTGELFF
TRBD1	TRBV4-2	TRBJ1-2	NA	TGTGCCAGCAGCCAAGAGGGGACAGTCGTTTACTATGGCTACACCTTC	CASSQEGTVVYYGYTF
TRBD1	TRBV12-3/TRBV12-4	TRBJ1-5	NA	TGTGCCAGCAGCCTCGGGACAGGAGACAATCAGCCCCAGCATTTT	CASSLGTGDNQPQHF
NA	TRBV5-6	TRBJ2-1	many	TGTGCCAGCAGCTTCCTCAGGGGAGATGAGCAGTTCTTC	CASSFLRGDEQFF
NA	TRBV7-9	TRBJ2-1	NA	TGTGCCAGCAGCTCCGCCTTGCGGACGGGGGACTACAATGAGCAGTTCTTC	CASSSALRTGDYNEQFF
NA	TRBV20-1	TRBJ1-5	many	TGCAGTGCTAGAGAGGGTCGAGGGATCGTCAGCAATCAGCCCCAGCATTTT	CSAREGRGIVSNQPQHF
NA	TRBV7-9	TRBJ1-2	many	TGTGCCAGCACGCGGCCTCCTTCACCTAACTATGGCTACACCTTC	CASTRPPSPNYGYTF
NA	TRBV7-2	TRBJ1-6	NA	TGTGCCAGCAGCTTAGGGGGTAGGTGGCCCCTCCACTTT	CASSLGGRWPLHF
NA	TRBV7-8	TRBJ2-2	few	TGTGCCAGCAGTTCCACCCGAGGATACACCGGGGAGCTGTTTTTT	CASSSTRGYTGELFF
TRBD1	TRBV4-1	TRBJ2-2	many	TGCGCCAGCAGCCAAGGGGACAGGGTGACCGGGGAGCTGTTTTTT	CASSQGDRVTGELFF
TRBD1	TRBV20-1	TRBJ2-3	few	TGCAGTGCTAGAGATCTGCGGACAGGCGGTGCAGATACGCAGTATTTT	CSARDLRTGGADTQYF
NA	TRBV6-1	TRBJ1-5	NA	TGTGCCAGCAGTGAAGCCCAGGGACCCTCCGTACAGCCCCAGCATTTT	CASSEAQGPSVQPQHF
NA	TRBV7-2	TRBJ1-1	few	TGTGCCAGCAGCAACATGATGAACACTGAAGCTTTCTTT	CASSNMMNTEAFF
NA	TRBV29-1	TRBJ2-5	NA	TGCAGCGTTGGCAGGGGCGAGACCCAGTACTTC	CSVGRGETQYF
NA	TRBV12-3/TRBV12-4	TRBJ1-1	NA	TGTGCCAGCAGAACCGGACTGTACACTGAAGCTTTCTTT	CASRTGLYTEAFF
TRBD2	TRBV9	TRBJ2-1	many	TGTGCCAGCAGCCTTAGCGGGGGTCCCTACAATGAGCAGTTCTTC	CASSLSGGPYNEQFF
NA	TRBV7-9	TRBJ1-1	NA	TGTGCCAGCAGCTTAGAACTAGGTAGCGCTGAAGCTTTCTTT	CASSLELGSAEAFF
TRBD2	TRBV12-5	TRBJ2-1	few	TGTGCTAGTGGCCGAGTCCCGGGACTAGCGATGAGCCAGTTCTTC	CASGRVPGLAMSQFF
NA	TRBV20-1	TRBJ1-2	NA	TGCAGTGCTAGCCTAGGAGGGCATGGCTACACCTTC	CSASLGGHGYTF
TRBD2	TRBV13	TRBJ2-1	many	TGTGCCAGCAGCCGCGGGAGGCCCTACAATGAGCAGTTCTTC	CASSRGRPYNEQFF
TRBD2	TRBV12-3/TRBV12-4	TRBJ2-5	NA	TGTGCCAGCAGCGAAAACTCGGGGGGTGGGGAGACCCAGTACTTC	CASSENSGGGETQYF
NA	TRBV7-9	TRBJ2-7	many	TGTGCCAGCAGCTCCCAAGGGGGGGTCGAGCAGTACTTC	CASSSQGGVEQYF
NA	TRBV4-2	TRBJ2-3	NA	TGTGCCACCTCGCTGACTAGCACAGATACGCAGTATTTT	CATSLTSTDTQYF